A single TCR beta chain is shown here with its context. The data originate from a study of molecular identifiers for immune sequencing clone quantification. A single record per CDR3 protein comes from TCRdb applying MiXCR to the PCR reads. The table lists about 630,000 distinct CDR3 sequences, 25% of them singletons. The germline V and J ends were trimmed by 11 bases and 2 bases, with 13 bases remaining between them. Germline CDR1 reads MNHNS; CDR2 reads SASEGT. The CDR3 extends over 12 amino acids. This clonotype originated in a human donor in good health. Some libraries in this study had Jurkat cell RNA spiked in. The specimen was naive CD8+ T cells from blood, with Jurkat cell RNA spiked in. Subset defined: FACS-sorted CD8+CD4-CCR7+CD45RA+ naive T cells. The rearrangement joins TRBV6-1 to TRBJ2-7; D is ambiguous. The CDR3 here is CARREGPYEQYF. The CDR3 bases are TGTGCCCGCCGTGAAGGGCCCTACGAGCAGTACTTC.